This entry lists 2 T cell receptor beta chains sequenced from one sample in a study of identical twins. In TCRdb, the 5' RACE reads were re-called with MiXCR into one record per CDR3 protein. Counted here are a few hundred thousand distinct CDR3 sequences, around an eighth occurring once; the ten biggest clones make up just over 7%. The sample was also reused in another study, on yellow fever vaccine responses in identical twins.

Sequencing used CD8+ T cells sorted from blood. The receptor source for this set is a woman aged 18-29 years in good health.

The V call is TRBV10-2, the J call TRBJ1-6, with unresolved D. The V end was cut by 6 bases, the J end by 3 bases, with 9 bases between. Germline CDR1 is WSHSY and CDR2 is SAAADI. The CDR3 is made up of 14 amino acids. CDR3 sequence: CASSPTDYNSPLHF. DNA for the CDR3: TGCGCCAGCAGCCCGACGGACTATAATTCACCCCTCCACTTT.

J is TRBJ2-1 and V is TRBV28; 10 bases align to TRBD2. In germline, CDR1 is MDHEN, CDR2 SYDVKM. The junction had 6 bases not matched to a gene; V was cut back by 2 bases and J by 8 bases. The CDR3 has 15 amino acids. In DNA form, the CDR3 reads TGTGCCAGCAGTTTAGTCCTAGCGGGAGTCTATGAGCAGTTCTTC. Translation: CASSLVLAGVYEQFF. The entire variable domain, with the rest obtained from reference TRBV28 and TRBJ2-1, is as follows: DVKVTQSSRYLVKRTGEKVFLECVQDMDHENMFWYRQDPGLGLRLIYFSYDVKMKEKGDIPEGYSVSREKKERFSLILESASTNQTSMYLCASSLVLAGVYEQFFGPGTRLTVL.